This TCR beta chain came from a study of blood T cell repertoires in COVID-19. On this clone: Other nucleotide sequences in the sample specify the same CDR3.

Source study methods: From reference gene primer amplification, estimates of nucleated cell counts were derived. The assay was immunoSEQ multiplex PCR, and TCRdb's table has in-frame clones only and misses some. The DNA gave D and trimming, while V, J and clone size come from that table. The table lists about 370,000 clones, roughly nine tenths of them singletons. V shed 2 bases, J shed 7 bases, and the junction held 2 bases outside the gene matches. The CDR3 runs 13 residues. Germline CDR1 reads SGDLS; CDR2 reads YYNGEE. Input material: PBMCs or T cells enriched from blood (not recorded which). This receptor was obtained from a man aged 18 to 35 who had recovered from COVID-19. The chain uses TRBV9 and TRBJ1-4; 7 bases are shared with TRBD1. The CDR3, as DNA: TGTGCCAGCAGCGTTTCAGGGGGTGAAAAACTGTTTTTT. Its protein is CASSVSGGEKLFF.